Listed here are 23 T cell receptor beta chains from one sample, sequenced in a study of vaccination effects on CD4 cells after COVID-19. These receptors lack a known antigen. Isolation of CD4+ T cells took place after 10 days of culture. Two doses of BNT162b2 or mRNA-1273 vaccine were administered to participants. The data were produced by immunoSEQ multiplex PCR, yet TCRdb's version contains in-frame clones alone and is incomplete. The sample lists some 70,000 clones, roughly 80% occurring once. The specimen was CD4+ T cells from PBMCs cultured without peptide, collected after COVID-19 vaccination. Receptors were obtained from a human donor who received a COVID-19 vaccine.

The CDR3 sequence: CASRPTANTGELFF. The CDR3 DNA sequence: TGTGCCAGCAGGCCCACAGCGAACACCGGGGAGCTGTTTTTT. The V gene is TRBV7-3, the J gene TRBJ2-2; D uncertain. Germline V gene sequence: CDR1 SGHTA, CDR2 FQGTGA. V lost 6 bases, J lost 0 bases, and 8 bases lay in between. The CDR3 covers 14 residues. The complete variable domain, with remaining parts taken from reference TRBV7-3 and TRBJ2-2, reads GAGVSQTPSNKVTEKGKYVELRCDPISGHTALYWYRQSLGQGPEFLIYFQGTGAADDSGLPNDRFFAVRPEGSVSTLKIQRTERGDSAVYLCASRPTANTGELFFGEGSRLTVL.

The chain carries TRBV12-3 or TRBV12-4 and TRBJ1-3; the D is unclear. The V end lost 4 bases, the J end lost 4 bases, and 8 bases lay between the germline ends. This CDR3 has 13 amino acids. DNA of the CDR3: TGTGCCAGCAGTTCTCAGGTCGGAAACACCATATATTTT. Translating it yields CASSSQVGNTIYF.

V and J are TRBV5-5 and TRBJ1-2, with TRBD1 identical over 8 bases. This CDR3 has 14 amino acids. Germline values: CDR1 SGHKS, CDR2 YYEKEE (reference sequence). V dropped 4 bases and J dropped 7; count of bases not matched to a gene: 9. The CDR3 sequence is CASSLGQGRFGYTF. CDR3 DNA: TGTGCCAGCAGCCTTGGACAGGGAAGATTTGGCTACACCTTC.

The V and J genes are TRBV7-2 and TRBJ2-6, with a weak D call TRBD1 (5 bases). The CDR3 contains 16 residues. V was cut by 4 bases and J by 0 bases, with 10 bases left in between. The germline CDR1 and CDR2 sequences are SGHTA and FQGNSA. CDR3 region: CASSSTATSGANVLTF. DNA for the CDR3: TGTGCCAGCAGCTCGACAGCTACCTCTGGGGCCAACGTCCTGACTTTC.

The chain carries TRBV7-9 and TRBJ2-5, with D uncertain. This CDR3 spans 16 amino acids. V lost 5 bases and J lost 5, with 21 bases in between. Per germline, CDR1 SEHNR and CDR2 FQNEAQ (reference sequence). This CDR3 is CASSRQVRSQAETQYF. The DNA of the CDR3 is TGTGCCAGCAGCCGCCAGGTGAGGTCCCAGGCGGAGACCCAGTACTTC.

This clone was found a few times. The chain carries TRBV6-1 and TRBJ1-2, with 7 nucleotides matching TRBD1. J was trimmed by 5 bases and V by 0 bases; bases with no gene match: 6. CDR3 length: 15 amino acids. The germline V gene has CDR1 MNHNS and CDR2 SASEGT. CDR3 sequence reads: CASSEAVGTEYGYTF. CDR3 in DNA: TGTGCCAGCAGTGAAGCGGTCGGGACAGAATATGGCTACACCTTC.

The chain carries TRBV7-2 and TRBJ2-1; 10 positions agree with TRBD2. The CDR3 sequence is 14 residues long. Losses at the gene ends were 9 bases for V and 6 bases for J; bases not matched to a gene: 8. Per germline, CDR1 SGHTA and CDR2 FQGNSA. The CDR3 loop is CASTKLAGTNEQFF. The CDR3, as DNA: TGTGCCAGTACAAAACTAGCGGGGACCAATGAGCAGTTCTTC.

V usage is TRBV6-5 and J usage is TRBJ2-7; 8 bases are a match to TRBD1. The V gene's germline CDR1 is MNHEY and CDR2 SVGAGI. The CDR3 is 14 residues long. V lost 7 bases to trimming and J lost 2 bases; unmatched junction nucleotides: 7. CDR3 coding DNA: TGTGCCAGCACTATGGGGACAGGCACCTACGAGCAGTACGTC. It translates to CASTMGTGTYEQYV.

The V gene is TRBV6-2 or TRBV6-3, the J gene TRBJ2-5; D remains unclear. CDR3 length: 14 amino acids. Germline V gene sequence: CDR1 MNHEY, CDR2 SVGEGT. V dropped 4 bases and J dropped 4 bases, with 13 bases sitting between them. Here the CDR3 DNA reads TGTGCCAGCAGTTTCGCCGGATGGGGAGAGACCCAGTACTTC. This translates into CASSFAGWGETQYF.

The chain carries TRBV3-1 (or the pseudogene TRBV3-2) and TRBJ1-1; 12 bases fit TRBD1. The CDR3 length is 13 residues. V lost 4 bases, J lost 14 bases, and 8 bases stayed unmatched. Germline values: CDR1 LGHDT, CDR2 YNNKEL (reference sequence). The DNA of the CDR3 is TGTGCCAGCAGCCTAGGGACAGGGGGCCCCCGCTTCTTT. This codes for CASSLGTGGPRFF.

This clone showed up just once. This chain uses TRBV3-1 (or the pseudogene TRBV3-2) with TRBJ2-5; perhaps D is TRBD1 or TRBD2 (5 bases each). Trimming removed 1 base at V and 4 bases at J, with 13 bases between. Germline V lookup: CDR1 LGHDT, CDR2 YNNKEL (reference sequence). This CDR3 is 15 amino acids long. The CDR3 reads CASSQAEGRRETQYF. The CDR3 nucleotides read TGTGCCAGCAGCCAAGCCGAGGGGCGGCGAGAGACCCAGTACTTC.

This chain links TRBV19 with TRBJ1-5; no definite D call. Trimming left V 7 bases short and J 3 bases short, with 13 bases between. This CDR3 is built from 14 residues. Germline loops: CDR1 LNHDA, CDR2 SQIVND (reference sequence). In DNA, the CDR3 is TGTGCCAGTACCTCTAGGCAGAACAATCAGCCCCAGCATTTT. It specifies CASTSRQNNQPQHF.

The chain's CDR3 is CASSPFLAGVMETQYF. The CDR3 nucleotides are TGTGCCAGCTCACCATTTCTGGCAGGGGTGATGGAGACCCAGTACTTC. This chain joins TRBV18 and TRBJ2-5; perhaps TRBD1 as D (6 bases). V was clipped by 2 bases and J by 5 bases, with 18 bases between them. The CDR3 consists of 16 residues. The V gene's germline CDR1 is KGHSH and CDR2 LQKENI.

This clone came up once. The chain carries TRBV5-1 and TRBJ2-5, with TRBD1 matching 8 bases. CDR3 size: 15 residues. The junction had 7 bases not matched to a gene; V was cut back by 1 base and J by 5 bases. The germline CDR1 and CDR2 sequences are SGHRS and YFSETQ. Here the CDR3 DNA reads TGCGCCAGCAGCTTGACAGGGGGGCGAGGGGAGACCCAGTACTTC. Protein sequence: CASSLTGGRGETQYF.

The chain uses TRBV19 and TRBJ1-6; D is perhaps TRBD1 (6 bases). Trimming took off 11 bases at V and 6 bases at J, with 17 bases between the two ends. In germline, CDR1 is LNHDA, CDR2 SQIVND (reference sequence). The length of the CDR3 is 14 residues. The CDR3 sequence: CAAGGGRFNSPLHF. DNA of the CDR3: TGTGCCGCTGGGGGGGGGCGTTTTAATTCACCCCTCCACTTT.

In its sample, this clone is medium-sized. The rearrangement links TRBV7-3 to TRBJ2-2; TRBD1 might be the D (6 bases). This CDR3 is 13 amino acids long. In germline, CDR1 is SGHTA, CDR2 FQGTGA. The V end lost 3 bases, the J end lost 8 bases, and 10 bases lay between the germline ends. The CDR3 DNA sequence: TGTGCCAGCAGCTTTAAAGGACAGGGGGAGCTGTTTTTT. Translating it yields CASSFKGQGELFF.

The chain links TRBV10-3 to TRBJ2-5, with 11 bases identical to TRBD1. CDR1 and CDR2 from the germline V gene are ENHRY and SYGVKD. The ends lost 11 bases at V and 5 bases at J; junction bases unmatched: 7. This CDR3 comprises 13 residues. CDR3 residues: CALGTGGPETQYF. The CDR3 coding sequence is TGTGCCCTCGGGACAGGGGGTCCGGAGACCCAGTACTTC.

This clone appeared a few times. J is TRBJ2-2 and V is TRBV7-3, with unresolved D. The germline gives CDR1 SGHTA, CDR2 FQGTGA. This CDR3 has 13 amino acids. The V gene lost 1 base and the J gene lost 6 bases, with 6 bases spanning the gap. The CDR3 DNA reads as TGTGCCAGCAGCTTAAGGGTCCCCGGGGAGCTGTTTTTT. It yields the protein CASSLRVPGELFF.

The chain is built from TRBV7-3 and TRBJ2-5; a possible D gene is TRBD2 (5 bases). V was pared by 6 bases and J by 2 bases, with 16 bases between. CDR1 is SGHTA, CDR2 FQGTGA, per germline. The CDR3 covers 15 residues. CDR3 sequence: CASRRTGSGQETQYF. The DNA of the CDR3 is TGTGCCAGCAGAAGAACGGGGAGCGGACAAGAGACCCAGTACTTC.

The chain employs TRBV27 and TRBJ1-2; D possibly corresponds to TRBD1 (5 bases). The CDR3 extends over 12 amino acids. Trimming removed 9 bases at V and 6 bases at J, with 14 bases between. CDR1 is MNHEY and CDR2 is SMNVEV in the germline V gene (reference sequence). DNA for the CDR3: TGTGCCAGTAAAGGGTGGGGGAATGGCTACACCTTC. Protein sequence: CASKGWGNGYTF.

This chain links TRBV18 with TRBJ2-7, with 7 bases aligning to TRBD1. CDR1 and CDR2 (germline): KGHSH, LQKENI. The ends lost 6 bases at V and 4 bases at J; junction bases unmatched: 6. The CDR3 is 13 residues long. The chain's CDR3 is CASSPGTAYEQYV. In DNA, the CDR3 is TGTGCCAGCTCCCCCGGGACAGCTTACGAGCAGTACGTC.

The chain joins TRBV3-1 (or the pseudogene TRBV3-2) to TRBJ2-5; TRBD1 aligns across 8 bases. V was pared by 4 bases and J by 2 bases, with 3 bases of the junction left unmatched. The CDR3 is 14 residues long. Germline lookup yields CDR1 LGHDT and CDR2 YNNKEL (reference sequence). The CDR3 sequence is CASSLTGVQETQYF. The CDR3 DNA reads TGTGCCAGCAGCCTGACAGGGGTGCAAGAGACCCAGTACTTC.

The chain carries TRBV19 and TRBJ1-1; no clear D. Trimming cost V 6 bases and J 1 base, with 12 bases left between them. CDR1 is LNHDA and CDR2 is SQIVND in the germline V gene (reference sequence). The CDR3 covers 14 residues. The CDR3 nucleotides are TGTGCCAGTAGACGACACGTCGAGAACACTGAAGCTTTCTTT. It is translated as CASRRHVENTEAFF.